The T cell receptor (beta chain) described here comes from a study of blood T cell repertoires in COVID-19. Whole-study context: Both acute and convalescent COVID-19 samples were obtained from the United States, Italy and Spain. The analysed material was cDNA or gDNA that came from T cells, B-cell-depleted T cells, or PBMCs.

Recovered participants had two consecutive negative NP/OP PCR tests, healthcare professional clearance, or symptom resolution. Clones were sequenced by immunoSEQ multiplex PCR, and TCRdb holds only the in-frame ones, with some missing. The sample records about 120,000 clones, about four fifths being singletons. Germline values: CDR1 LNHNV, CDR2 YYDKDF (reference sequence). The CDR3 is 15 residues long. V was pared by 0 bases and J by 6 bases, with 14 bases between. The sequence came from a woman in her 30s who had recovered from COVID-19. This chain uses TRBV15 with TRBJ1-1; tentative D call: TRBD1 (6 bases). The sample comprised PBMCs or T cells enriched from blood (not recorded which). The CDR3 spells CATSRDGGAGAEAFF. CDR3 nucleotide sequence: TGTGCCACCAGCAGAGATGGGGGGGCGGGCGCTGAAGCTTTCTTT.